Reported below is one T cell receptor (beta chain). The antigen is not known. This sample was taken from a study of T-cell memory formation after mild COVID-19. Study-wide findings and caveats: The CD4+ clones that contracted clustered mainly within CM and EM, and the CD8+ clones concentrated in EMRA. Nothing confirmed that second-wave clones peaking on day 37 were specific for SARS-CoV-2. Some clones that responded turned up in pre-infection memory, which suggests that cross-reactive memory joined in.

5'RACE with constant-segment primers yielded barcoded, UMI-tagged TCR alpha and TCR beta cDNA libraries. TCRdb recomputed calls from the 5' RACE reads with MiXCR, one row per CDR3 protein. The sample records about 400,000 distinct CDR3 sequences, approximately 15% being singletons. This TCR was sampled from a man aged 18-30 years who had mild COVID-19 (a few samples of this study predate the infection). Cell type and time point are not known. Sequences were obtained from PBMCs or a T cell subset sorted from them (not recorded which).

CDR3 in amino acids: CASRRGLAPSGANVLTF. DNA of the CDR3: TGTGCCAGTCGAAGGGGACTAGCCCCCTCTGGGGCCAACGTCCTGACTTTC. This rearrangement joins TRBV19 to TRBJ2-6; TRBD2 matches at 9 bases. The ends lost 8 bases at V and 0 bases at J; junction bases unmatched: 8. Germline loops: CDR1 LNHDA, CDR2 SQIVND (reference sequence). The length of the CDR3 is 17 residues.